The entry that follows covers one TCR beta chain sequence. As yet, its antigen is unknown. These data are taken from a study of graft-versus-host responses after intestinal transplantation. Study in general: Transplantation in recipients was multivisceral, liver-intestinal, or isolated intestinal.

Whole-study findings and limits: Declining HvG levels early post-transplant were linked to peak circulating GvH clone levels. Recipient bone marrow held GvH clones, some seen earlier in ileum or blood. High graft-versus-host to host-versus-graft clonal ratios were seen in allografts of patients with graft-donor T cell macrochimerism.

This CDR3 has 14 residues. V lost 5 bases and J 0 bases, leaving 9 bases between the germline ends. In germline, CDR1 is SGHNT, CDR2 YENEEA. Measured with immunoSEQ multiplex PCR; TCRdb has only the in-frame clones, and not every one. This table has fewer than 150,000 clones, 90% to 95% appearing once. The sequencing here drew on unstimulated CD4+ T cells sorted from spleen or lymph node cells, taken before intestinal transplant. The genes are TRBV11-3 and TRBJ2-3; tentative D call: TRBD2 (6 bases). The TCR was taken from a human donor who received an intestinal transplant. The CDR3 DNA sequence: TGTGCCAGCAGCAGCGCGGGGAGCACAGATACGCAGTATTTT. It specifies CASSSAGSTDTQYF.